The 16 T cell receptor beta chains below come from one sample, sequenced in a study of cytomegalovirus exposure and HLA in healthy donors. It was with 60 Vbeta and 13 Jbeta primers that the PCR ran. Clones were read by immunoSEQ multiplex PCR, and TCRdb kept only the in-frame ones, dropping some. This table holds about 150,000 clones, about 80% found once. The specimen sequenced was PBMCs. All receptors derive from a woman aged 40 to 49 in good health and CMV-seronegative.

This sequence joins TRBV30 and TRBJ1-5, with D possibly TRBD1 on 5 matching bases. Trimming took off 0 bases at V and 3 bases at J, with 12 bases between the two ends. Germline values: CDR1 GTSNPN, CDR2 SVGIG (reference sequence). There are 15 residues in the CDR3. CDR3 sequence reads: CAWSVLGADNQPQHF. The CDR3 bases are TGTGCCTGGAGTGTTCTAGGGGCCGACAATCAGCCCCAGCATTTT.

This sequence joins TRBV5-1 and TRBJ2-1, with 8 bases aligning to TRBD2. V was clipped by 1 base and J by 4 bases; unmatched bases: 7. The CDR3 length is 16 residues. The germline V gene encodes CDR1 SGHRS and CDR2 YFSETQ. This CDR3 reads CASSLRSGSSYNEQFF. The CDR3 nucleotides are TGCGCCAGCAGCTTGAGGAGCGGGAGTTCATACAATGAGCAGTTCTTC. Full variable domain (rest looked up from reference TRBV5-1 and TRBJ2-1): KAGVTQTPRYLIKTRGQQVTLSCSPISGHRSVSWYQQTPGQGLQFLFEYFSETQRNKGNFPGRFSGRQFSNSRSEMNVSTLELGDSALYLCASSLRSGSSYNEQFFGPGTRLTVL.

This clone was found a few times. This sequence joins TRBV19 and TRBJ1-1; D perhaps matches TRBD1 (6 bases). CDR3 length equals 14 residues. With 6 bases removed from V and 3 bases from J, the gap between germline ends came to 14 bases. CDR1 and CDR2 (germline): LNHDA, SQIVND (reference sequence). The CDR3 spells CASRKRGTDTEAFF. The CDR3, as DNA: TGTGCCAGTAGAAAGAGGGGGACGGACACTGAAGCTTTCTTT.

V gene TRBV27 combines with J gene TRBJ1-2; 7 bases match TRBD1. V lost 3 bases to trimming and J lost 0 bases; unmatched junction nucleotides: 4. The CDR3 covers 15 residues. Germline CDR1 and CDR2: MNHEY and SMNVEV (reference sequence). CDR3 sequence (DNA): TGTGCCAGCAGTTTTTGGCAGGGGGCTAACTATGGCTACACCTTC. This translates into CASSFWQGANYGYTF.

The chain links TRBV10-3 to TRBJ2-5, with TRBD1 as a possible D gene (5 bases). Germline V gives CDR1 ENHRY, CDR2 SYGVKD. The length of the CDR3 is 13 residues. The V end lost 8 bases, the J end lost 2 bases, and 12 bases lay between the germline ends. The CDR3 here is CAIATDPQETQYF. DNA for the CDR3: TGTGCCATCGCGACAGACCCTCAAGAGACCCAGTACTTC.

The rearrangement joins TRBV7-9 to TRBJ2-7; 10 bases align to TRBD1. CDR3 length equals 11 residues. Germline CDR1 is SEHNR and CDR2 is FQNEAQ (reference sequence). J lost 13 bases, V lost 3 bases, and 3 bases had no gene match. Written as DNA, the CDR3 is TGTGCCAGCAGCTTCGACAGGGGGCAATACTTC. Translating it yields CASSFDRGQYF.

V and J are TRBV7-6 and TRBJ2-7; the match to TRBD2 covers 9 bases. Germline V lookup: CDR1 SGHVS, CDR2 FNYEAQ. Unmatched junction bases numbered 6, after V lost 3 bases and J lost 6 bases. There are 14 residues in the CDR3. The CDR3 DNA sequence: TGTGCCAGCAGCTTTAGCGGGGGTCTTTCCGAGCAGTACTTC. Protein sequence: CASSFSGGLSEQYF.

This chain links TRBV28 with TRBJ1-4; 7 bases map to TRBD1. The V gene's germline CDR1 is MDHEN and CDR2 SYDVKM. V was clipped by 1 base and J by 15 bases; unmatched bases: 11. The CDR3 sequence is 14 residues long. CDR3 residues: CASSLLIGGDRVFF. The CDR3 DNA reads as TGTGCCAGCAGTTTATTGATCGGTGGGGACAGAGTGTTTTTT.

The CDR3 DNA reads as TGTGCTAGTGGTCATAACCGACAGGGGTCCTATGGCTACACCTTC. Translated: CASGHNRQGSYGYTF. This chain links TRBV12-5 with TRBJ1-2; TRBD1 aligns across 8 bases. V shed 5 bases and J 4 bases; nucleotides not matched to a gene: 9. This CDR3 has 15 residues. Germline-derived CDR1 and CDR2 are LGHNT and FRNRAP.

V usage is TRBV10-3 and J usage is TRBJ2-2; TRBD2 agrees at 9 bases. V was clipped by 10 bases and J by 1 base; unmatched bases: 4. Germline lookup yields CDR1 ENHRY and CDR2 SYGVKD. This CDR3 comprises 14 residues. The CDR3 DNA reads TGTGCCACCTTAGCGGGGGTGAACACCGGGGAGCTGTTTTTT. Amino acid sequence: CATLAGVNTGELFF.

The chain has TRBV29-1 and TRBJ2-3; no clear D. Trimming took off 6 bases at V and 2 bases at J, with 15 bases between the two ends. The germline V gene encodes CDR1 SQVTM and CDR2 ANQGSEA. There are 14 residues in the CDR3. Here the CDR3 reads CSVAAVADTDTQYF. The CDR3 nucleotides read TGCAGCGTCGCCGCGGTGGCAGACACAGATACGCAGTATTTT.

The table lists this clone with a count of one. The V call is TRBV5-1, the J call TRBJ1-3; tentative D call: TRBD1 (5 bases). This CDR3 spans 14 amino acids. CDR1 and CDR2 from the germline V gene are SGHRS and YFSETQ. V was cut by 6 bases and J by 0 bases, with 10 bases left in between. CDR3: CASTDTYSGNTIYF. CDR3 coding DNA: TGCGCCAGCACGGACACCTACTCTGGAAACACCATATATTTT.

V gene TRBV11-2 combines with J gene TRBJ2-7; 7 positions agree with TRBD2. This CDR3 spans 14 amino acids. Germline CDR1 reads SGHAT; CDR2 reads FQNNGV. The V and J ends lost 3 bases and 5 bases, in that order; junction bases with no gene match: 7. CDR3 residues: CASSLGRVPHEQYF. The CDR3 DNA reads as TGTGCCAGCAGCTTGGGGAGGGTCCCACACGAGCAGTACTTC.

The J gene is TRBJ2-2, the V gene TRBV5-1, with TRBD2 matching 10 bases. With 3 bases clipped from V and 4 bases from J, the junction kept 9 bases outside the gene matches. The CDR3 sequence is 17 residues long. Germline CDR1 reads SGHRS; CDR2 reads YFSETQ. CDR3 in amino acids: CASSSGPSGSSTGELFF. The CDR3, as DNA: TGCGCCAGCAGCTCCGGGCCTAGCGGGAGTAGCACCGGGGAGCTGTTTTTT.

This clone was seen only once. The chain employs TRBV7-2 and TRBJ1-2; 10 nucleotides match TRBD1. This CDR3 has 15 amino acids. The V gene end was trimmed by 4 bases and the J gene end by 3 bases; junction bases not matched to a gene: 5. CDR1 and CDR2 (germline): SGHTA, FQGNSA. The CDR3, as DNA: TGTGCCAGCAGCTCCAGGGACAGGGGCGACTATGGCTACACCTTC. As protein: CASSSRDRGDYGYTF.

The CDR3 nucleotides are TGTGCCAGCAGAATACTCCGGGACGGGGGTGAAGCTTTCTTT. It specifies CASRILRDGGEAFF. The rearrangement uses TRBV27 and TRBJ1-1, with D perhaps matching TRBD1 (5 bases). V lost 6 bases and J lost 7, with 18 bases in between. This CDR3 comprises 14 residues. The V gene's germline CDR1 is MNHEY and CDR2 SMNVEV (reference sequence).